This TCR beta chain was observed in a study of blood T cell repertoires in COVID-19. TCRdb keeps only in-frame clones here, not all; method: immunoSEQ multiplex PCR. The table has a few hundred thousand clones, roughly 89% seen once. The CDR3 length is 13 residues. Trimming left V 9 bases short and J 4 bases short, with 10 bases between. Germline values: CDR1 SNHLY, CDR2 FYNNEI. Individuals aged about 18 to 89 years were recruited from 24 US areas. The gene calls are TRBV2 and TRBJ1-6, with D perhaps matching TRBD1 (5 bases). The specimen was PBMCs or T cells enriched from blood (not recorded which). The TCR was taken from a woman aged 50 to 65 who had been exposed to COVID-19. The CDR3 DNA is TGTGCCAGTACCGACAGATATAATTCACCCCTCCACTTT. Amino acid sequence: CASTDRYNSPLHF.